A single T cell receptor (beta chain) is shown here with its context. The data stem from a study of blood T cell repertoires in COVID-19. About the study: In each case, the material was cDNA or gDNA derived from T cells, B-cell-depleted T cells, or PBMCs.

TCRdb's copy holds only in-frame clones and misses some; the assay was immunoSEQ multiplex PCR. The repertoire includes fewer than 500,000 clones, around nine tenths of them detected once, and less than 0.95% sits in the top ten. V gave up 0 bases and J gave up 7 bases, with 13 bases separating them. There are 14 residues in the CDR3. In germline, CDR1 is SGDLS, CDR2 YYNGEE. Sequencing was done on a sample of peripheral blood. This receptor was identified in a man between 18 and 29 years old with COVID-19, enrolled during active disease. The chain uses TRBV9 and TRBJ1-2; D call uncertain. CDR3 sequence reads: CASSVVGASFGYTF. The CDR3 region has the DNA TGTGCCAGCAGCGTAGTTGGAGCAAGCTTTGGCTACACCTTC. Variable domain in full (rest from reference TRBV9 and TRBJ1-2): DSGVTQTPKHLITATGQRVTLRCSPRSGDLSVYWYQQSLDQGLQFLIQYYNGEERAKGNILERFSAQQFPDLHSELNLSSLELGDSALYFCASSVVGASFGYTFGSGTRLTVV.